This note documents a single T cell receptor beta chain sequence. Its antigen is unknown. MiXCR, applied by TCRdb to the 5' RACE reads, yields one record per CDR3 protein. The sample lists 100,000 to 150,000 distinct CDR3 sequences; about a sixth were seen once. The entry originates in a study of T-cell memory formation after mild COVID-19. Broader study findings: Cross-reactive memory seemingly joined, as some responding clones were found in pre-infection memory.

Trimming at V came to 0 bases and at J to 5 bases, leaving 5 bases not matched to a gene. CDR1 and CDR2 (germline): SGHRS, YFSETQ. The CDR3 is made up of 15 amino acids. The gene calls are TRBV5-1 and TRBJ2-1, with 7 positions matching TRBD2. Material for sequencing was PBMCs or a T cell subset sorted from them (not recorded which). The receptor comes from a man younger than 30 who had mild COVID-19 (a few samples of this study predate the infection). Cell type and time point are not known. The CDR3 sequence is CASSLAWGGNNEQFF. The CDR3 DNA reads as TGCGCCAGCAGCTTGGCCTGGGGGGGTAACAATGAGCAGTTCTTC.